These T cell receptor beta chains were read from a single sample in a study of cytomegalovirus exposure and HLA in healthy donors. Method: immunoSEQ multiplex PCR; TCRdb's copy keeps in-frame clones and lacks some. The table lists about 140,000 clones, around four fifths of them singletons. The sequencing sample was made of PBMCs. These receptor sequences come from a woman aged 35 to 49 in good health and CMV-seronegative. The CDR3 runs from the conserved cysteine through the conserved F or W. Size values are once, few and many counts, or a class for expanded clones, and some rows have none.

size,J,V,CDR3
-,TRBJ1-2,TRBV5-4,CASSFHNDPNYGYTF
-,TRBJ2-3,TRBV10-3,CAISRKNLAGVTDTQYF
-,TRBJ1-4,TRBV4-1,CASSQGYKGRTNEKLFF
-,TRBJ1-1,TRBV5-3,CARSSFTEAFF
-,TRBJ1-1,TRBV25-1,CASNELRGNTEAFF
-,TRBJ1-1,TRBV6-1,CASPYRAGTEAFF
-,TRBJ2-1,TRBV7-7,CASSLGITSDNEQFF
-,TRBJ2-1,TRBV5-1,CASSSFREGNAEQFF
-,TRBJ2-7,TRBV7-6,CASSLDGQSSNEQYF
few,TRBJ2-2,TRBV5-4,CASSLDLGTSGVPNTGELFF
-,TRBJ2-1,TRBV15,CATSRAPSNEQFF
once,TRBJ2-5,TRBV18,CASSPGQGAETQYF
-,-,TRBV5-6,CASSLPGFEQYF
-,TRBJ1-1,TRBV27,CASSSWQKNTEAFF
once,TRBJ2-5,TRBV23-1,CASSQSPGQGTQETQYF
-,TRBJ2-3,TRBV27,CASSLLDRGRTDTQYF
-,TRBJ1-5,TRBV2,CASRSDRPRGPQHF
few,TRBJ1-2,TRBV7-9,CASSLGDRKIYGYTF
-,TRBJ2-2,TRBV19,CASSILAVNGELFF
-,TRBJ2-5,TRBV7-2,CASSPAAEFETQYF
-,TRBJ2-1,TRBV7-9,CASSPELAGGQFF
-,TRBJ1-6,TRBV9,CASSAEDIRYNSPLHF
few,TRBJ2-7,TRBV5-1,CASSTGTGTGSEQYF
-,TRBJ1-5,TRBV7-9,CASSYDRGIDEPQHF
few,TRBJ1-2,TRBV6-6,CASSINYGYTF
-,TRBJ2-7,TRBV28,CASSQLDTWNGEQYF
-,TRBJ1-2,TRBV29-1,CSVFRGYGYTF
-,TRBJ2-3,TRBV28,CASSLNSGLAADTQYF
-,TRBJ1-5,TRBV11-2,CASSLLGAGGNQPQHF
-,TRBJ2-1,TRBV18,CASSTSVTYNEQFF
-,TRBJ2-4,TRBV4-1,CASSQPIEYKNIQYF